The next 19 T cell receptor beta chains were all read from a single sample in a study of T-cell reconstitution after alpha-beta-depleted transplantation in children. Unique molecular identifiers were built into the TCRbeta library. Each CDR3 protein is one row after TCRdb ran MiXCR on the PCR reads. The sample consists of over 200,000 distinct CDR3 sequences, about 8.4% of them appearing once. The material was PBMCs, mostly from graft donor cells, obtained 360 days after TCRalphabeta/CD19-depleted stem cell transplant. The receptors originated from a male patient between 2 and 10 years old who had a stem cell transplant for acute myeloid leukemia, so the T cells may come from the graft donor.

This clonotype was picked up a small number of times. The genes are TRBV13 and TRBJ2-7, with 9 bases that match TRBD1. This CDR3 contains 15 residues. Germline V gene data show CDR1 as PRHDT and CDR2 as FYEKMQ (reference sequence). The V and J ends lost 1 base and 2 bases, in that order; junction bases with no gene match: 3. The CDR3 nucleotides are TGTGCCAGCAGCTTAGTAGGGACAGGGACCTACGAGCAGTACTTC. Protein product: CASSLVGTGTYEQYF.

This clonotype came up a few times. This rearrangement joins TRBV7-8 to TRBJ2-5; D is undetermined. Germline values: CDR1 SGHVS, CDR2 FQNEAQ. The CDR3 covers 14 residues. With 2 bases removed from V and 5 bases from J, the gap between germline ends came to 12 bases. CDR3 sequence reads: CASSLLVGHETQYF. CDR3 DNA sequence: TGTGCCAGCAGCTTATTGGTAGGGCACGAGACCCAGTACTTC.

J is TRBJ1-5 and V is TRBV11-2; 8 nucleotides agree with TRBD1. V lost 5 bases to trimming and J lost 1 base; unmatched junction nucleotides: 16. Germline V gene data show CDR1 as SGHAT and CDR2 as FQNNGV. This CDR3 has 19 residues. CDR3 nucleotides: TGTGCCAGCAGCACACACGGACAGGGAGGATTAGAGAGCAATCAGCCCCAGCATTTT. Amino acid sequence: CASSTHGQGGLESNQPQHF.

This clonotype was counted only a few times. The chain carries TRBV6-1 and TRBJ1-5, with 7 positions matching TRBD1. There are 14 residues in the CDR3. Looked up from germline, CDR1 is MNHNS and CDR2 is SASEGT. Losses at the gene ends were 6 bases for V and 2 bases for J; bases not matched to a gene: 4. As DNA, the CDR3 is TGTGCCAGCAGACGGACAGGTGGCAATCAGCCCCAGCATTTT. This sequence encodes CASRRTGGNQPQHF.

This clonotype occurred a few times. DNA of the CDR3: TGTGCCAGCAGTACCGGGACTGGCACCTACAATGAGCAGTTCTTC. Translation gives CASSTGTGTYNEQFF. The V and J genes are TRBV6-2 or TRBV6-3 and TRBJ2-1; tentative D call: TRBD2 (6 bases). This CDR3 contains 15 residues. Germline CDR1 is MNHEY and CDR2 is SVGEGT. V was shortened by 5 bases and J by 2 bases, with 13 bases between the two germline ends.

This clonotype was counted at least ten times. The J gene is TRBJ2-7, the V gene TRBV20-1, with a possible D match to TRBD2 (5 bases). The V gene's germline CDR1 is DFQATT and CDR2 SNEGSKA (reference sequence). Trimming shortened V by 3 bases and J by 3 bases, and 9 bases separated the two germline ends. There are 12 residues in the CDR3. The CDR3 nucleotides are TGCAGTGCTAGGGACTCGGTCTACGAGCAGTACTTC. Its protein product is CSARDSVYEQYF.

Many counts were recorded for this clonotype. The V call is TRBV25-1, the J call TRBJ2-5, with D hard to call. The CDR3 is 13 residues long. Trimming shortened V by 8 bases and J by 5 bases, and 15 bases separated the two germline ends. CDR1 and CDR2 (germline): MGHDK, SYGVNS. The CDR3 sequence: CASPSSDEETQYF. The CDR3 bases are TGTGCCAGCCCCTCATCCGACGAGGAGACCCAGTACTTC. The variable domain in full, with the rest retrieved from reference TRBV25-1 and TRBJ2-5, is EADIYQTPRYLVIGTGKKITLECSQTMGHDKMYWYQQDPGMELHLIHYSYGVNSTEKGDLSSESTVSRIRTEHFPLTLESARPSHTSQYLCASPSSDEETQYFGPGTRLLVL.

This clonotype was picked up a small number of times. The V and J genes are TRBV10-3 and TRBJ2-2, with D possibly matching TRBD2 (5 bases). Per germline, CDR1 ENHRY and CDR2 SYGVKD. V was cut by 7 bases and J by 7 bases, with 13 bases left in between. CDR3 length: 13 residues. CDR3 region: CAINRGSVGELFF. DNA of the CDR3: TGTGCCATCAACCGGGGATCGGTCGGGGAGCTGTTTTTT.

This clonotype was seen at least ten times. The chain joins TRBV24-1 to TRBJ2-2; the match to TRBD1 covers 9 bases. CDR3 length: 15 residues. After removal of 7 bases from V and 6 bases from J, the junction contained 8 bases not matched to a gene. Germline CDR1 and CDR2: KGHDR and SFDVKD. CDR3 in DNA: TGTGCCACCAGCCCCGGGACAGGGAGGTCCGGGGAGCTGTTTTTT. Translating it yields CATSPGTGRSGELFF.

The rearrangement uses TRBV12-3 or TRBV12-4 and TRBJ1-2; 7 nucleotides match TRBD1. This CDR3 has 13 residues. The J segment lost 5 bases and the V segment lost 4 bases, leaving 4 bases of the junction unmatched. The CDR3, as DNA: TGTGCCAGCAGTTCAGACAGGGCTTATGGCTACACCTTC. Translation gives CASSSDRAYGYTF.

Only one count was recorded for this clonotype. The chain employs TRBV10-3 and TRBJ2-1; the D gene is possibly TRBD1 (6 bases). CDR3 length: 14 residues. CDR1 is ENHRY, CDR2 SYGVKD, per germline. The V and J ends lost 7 bases and 1 base respectively, with 11 bases between them. This chain's CDR3 is CAITRDRSYNEQFF. CDR3 sequence (DNA): TGTGCCATCACAAGAGACAGGTCCTACAATGAGCAGTTCTTC.

This clonotype has a handful of counts. The genes are TRBV3-1 and TRBJ1-1; no clear D. Germline-derived CDR1 and CDR2 are LGHDT and YNNKEL (reference sequence). CDR3 length: 13 residues. V was trimmed by 3 bases and J by 4 bases, leaving 9 bases between them. In nucleotides, the CDR3 is TGTGCCAGCAGCCATGCTAGCAGCACTGAAGCTTTCTTT. Translated, it gives CASSHASSTEAFF.

V gene TRBV5-5 combines with J gene TRBJ2-1; tentative D call: TRBD1 (6 bases). Germline lookup yields CDR1 SGHKS and CDR2 YYEKEE (reference sequence). This CDR3 has 15 amino acids. Trimming took 2 bases from V and 1 from J, leaving 10 bases between them. The CDR3 DNA reads TGTGCCAGCAGCTTCTGGGGGCGATCCTACAATGAGCAGTTCTTC. It encodes CASSFWGRSYNEQFF.

This clonotype was seen more than once but under ten times. V and J are TRBV29-1 and TRBJ2-1; a weak D match, TRBD2 (6 bases). The CDR3 contains 17 residues. Germline CDR1 SQVTM, CDR2 ANQGSEA. V lost 3 bases, J lost 5 bases, and 23 bases lay in between. CDR3 sequence reads: CSVEVFSGDGGNNEQFF. The DNA for the CDR3 is TGCAGCGTTGAGGTATTTTCCGGGGACGGGGGAAACAATGAGCAGTTCTTC.

The J gene is TRBJ1-1, the V gene TRBV5-1; D is possibly TRBD1 (5 bases). Trimming stripped 2 bases from V and 3 bases from J, with 14 bases between. The CDR3 length is 15 residues. Germline V gene lookup returns CDR1 SGHRS and CDR2 YFSETQ. The DNA of the CDR3 is TGCGCCAGCAGCTTACAGGTTTGGCGCGACACTGAAGCTTTCTTT. It is translated as CASSLQVWRDTEAFF.

For the CDR3, the DNA is TGCAGCGTGGGGCCCGTCCACGAGCAGTACTTC. Protein: CSVGPVHEQYF. V gene TRBV29-1 combines with J gene TRBJ2-7, with D possibly TRBD1 on 5 matching bases. Germline lookup yields CDR1 SQVTM and CDR2 ANQGSEA. Trimming pared 6 bases from V and 5 bases from J, leaving 11 bases between. This CDR3 contains 11 residues.

The chain uses TRBV5-6 and TRBJ2-7, with 14 bases matching TRBD2. Per germline, CDR1 SGHDT and CDR2 YYEEEE. Trimming took 4 bases from V and 2 from J; bases not matched to a gene: 2. The CDR3 loop spans 15 amino acids. CDR3: CASSMGLAGAYEQYF. CDR3 sequence (DNA): TGTGCCAGCAGCATGGGACTAGCGGGAGCCTACGAGCAGTACTTC.

As regards this clonotype: Mismatch with germline at one junction end may stem from a read error. The rearrangement links TRBV20-1 to TRBJ1-2, with 9 bases matching TRBD1. The CDR3 length is 14 residues. Looked up from germline, CDR1 is DFQATT and CDR2 is SNEGSKA (reference sequence). CDR3 residues: CCARGQGSYYGYTF. CDR3 bases: TGCTGTGCTAGAGGACAGGGGAGCTACTATGGCTACACCTTC.

As concerns this clonotype: A much larger clone is a single base away; this may be a read error. The chain combines TRBV6-6 with TRBJ1-5; D is uncertain. CDR3 length: 12 amino acids. Trimming pared 7 bases from V and 0 bases from J, leaving 4 bases between. Germline CDR1 MNHNY, CDR2 SVGAGI (reference sequence). CDR3 region: CASKGSNQPQHF. The CDR3 region has the DNA TGTGCCAGCAAGGGTAGCAATCAGCCCCAGCATTTT.